A selection of T cell receptor beta chains follows, all from one sample in a study of cytomegalovirus exposure and HLA in healthy donors. Here immunoSEQ multiplex PCR was the method, and the copy in TCRdb shows in-frame clones only, minus some. The table lists more than 65,000 clones, roughly 70% of them singletons, with about 2.9% in the top ten. Sequencing input: PBMCs. The receptors derive from a man aged 40-49 years in good health and CMV-seronegative. Each CDR3 is given without its conserved first and last residue.

CDR3aa | j_gene | v_gene
ASSESLTGDTGELF | TRBJ2-2 | TRBV25-1
SVAGGHNYGYT | TRBJ1-2 | TRBV29-1
ASSSGTGVYGYT | TRBJ1-2 | TRBV5-1
ASSGSTSGPYNEQF | TRBJ2-1 | TRBV5-4
ASSQVGSNQPQH | TRBJ1-5 | TRBV4-1
ASSQDRVQGKAGELF | TRBJ2-2 | TRBV4-3
ASSLDGQMGVEAF | TRBJ1-1 | TRBV11-3
ASSFGPTPSTEAF | TRBJ1-1 | TRBV5-6
ASSAPRVTYNEQF | TRBJ2-1 | TRBV9
ASGSLMRQPHYGYT | TRBJ1-2 | TRBV19
ASSYPGQPPT | TRBJ1-2 | TRBV6-5
ASSPQGLRQETQY | TRBJ2-5 | TRBV4-3
ASGLTGFNEKLF | TRBJ1-4 | TRBV27
ASSYTANYGYT | TRBJ1-2 | TRBV6-5
ASSFDSGTSGGAVDEQY | TRBJ2-7 | TRBV7-2
ASSAGNTEAF | TRBJ1-1 | TRBV7-2
SARNQGVAF | TRBJ1-1 | TRBV20-1
ASSQDKGLGSDTQY | TRBJ2-3 | TRBV4-3